This T cell receptor (beta chain) was sequenced in a study of vaccination and CD4 T cells after COVID-19. On this clonotype itself: Its antigen is not identified.

Sequencing of cultured CD4+ T cell DNA used the Oncomine TCR Beta short-read assay. TCRdb processed the PCR reads anew with MiXCR; each CDR3 protein has one entry. The sample comprises under 20,000 distinct CDR3 sequences, roughly 50% of which are singletons, and 4% rests with the top ten. The treatment is: roughly nine-day PBMC culture with coronavirus spike peptide pools or control peptides (ViraFEST assay). Germline V CDR1 and CDR2: LGHNA, YSLEER. This CDR3 spans 13 amino acids. Trimming left V 3 bases short and J 0 bases short, with 4 bases between. V gene TRBV4-3 combines with J gene TRBJ2-3; the D is unclear. The TCR originated in a human donor who had recovered from COVID-19. Sequencing was done on a sample of CD4+ T cells from blood, cultured in vitro. In DNA form, the CDR3 reads TGCGCCAGCAGCCACCTAAGCACAGATACGCAGTATTTT. It specifies CASSHLSTDTQYF.